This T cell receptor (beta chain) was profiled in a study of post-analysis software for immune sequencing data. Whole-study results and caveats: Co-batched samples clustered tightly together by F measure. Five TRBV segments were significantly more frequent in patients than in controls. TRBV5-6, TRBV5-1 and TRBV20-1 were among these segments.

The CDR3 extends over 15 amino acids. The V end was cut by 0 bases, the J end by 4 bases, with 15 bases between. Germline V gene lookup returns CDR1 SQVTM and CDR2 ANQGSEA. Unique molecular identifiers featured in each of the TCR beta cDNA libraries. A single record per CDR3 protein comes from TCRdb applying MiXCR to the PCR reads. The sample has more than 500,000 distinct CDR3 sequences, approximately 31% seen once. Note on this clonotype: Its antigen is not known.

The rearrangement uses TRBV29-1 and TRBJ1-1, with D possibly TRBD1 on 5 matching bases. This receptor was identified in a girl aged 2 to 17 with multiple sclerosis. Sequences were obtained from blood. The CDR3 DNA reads TGCAGCGTTGAAGATGAGGACACTGGTAGCACTGAAGCTTTCTTT. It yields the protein CSVEDEDTGSTEAFF.